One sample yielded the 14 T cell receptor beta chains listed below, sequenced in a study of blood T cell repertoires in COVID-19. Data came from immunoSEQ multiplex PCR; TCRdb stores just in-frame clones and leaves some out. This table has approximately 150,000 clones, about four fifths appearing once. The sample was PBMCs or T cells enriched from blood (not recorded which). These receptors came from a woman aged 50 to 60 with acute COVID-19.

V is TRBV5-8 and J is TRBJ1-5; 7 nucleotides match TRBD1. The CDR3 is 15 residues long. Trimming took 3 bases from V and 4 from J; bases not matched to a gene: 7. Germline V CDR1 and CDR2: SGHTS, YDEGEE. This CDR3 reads CASSYQTGMNQPQHF. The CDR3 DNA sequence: TGTGCCAGCAGCTACCAGACAGGGATGAATCAGCCCCAGCATTTT.

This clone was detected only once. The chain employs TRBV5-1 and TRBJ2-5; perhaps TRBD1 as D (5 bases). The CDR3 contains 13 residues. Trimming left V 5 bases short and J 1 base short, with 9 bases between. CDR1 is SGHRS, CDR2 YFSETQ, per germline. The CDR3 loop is CASRGHPQETQYF. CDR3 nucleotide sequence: TGCGCCAGCAGAGGACACCCCCAAGAGACCCAGTACTTC. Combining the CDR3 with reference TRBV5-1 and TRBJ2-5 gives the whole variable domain KAGVTQTPRYLIKTRGQQVTLSCSPISGHRSVSWYQQTPGQGLQFLFEYFSETQRNKGNFPGRFSGRQFSNSRSEMNVSTLELGDSALYLCASRGHPQETQYFGPGTRLLVL.

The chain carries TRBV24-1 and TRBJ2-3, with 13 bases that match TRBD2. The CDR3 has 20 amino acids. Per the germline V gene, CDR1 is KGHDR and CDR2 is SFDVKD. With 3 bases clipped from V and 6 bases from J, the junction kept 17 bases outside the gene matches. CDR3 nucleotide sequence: TGTGCCACCAGTGATCCGAGACTAGCGGGAGGTACAATAATTAAGGATACGCAGTATTTT. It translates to CATSDPRLAGGTIIKDTQYF.

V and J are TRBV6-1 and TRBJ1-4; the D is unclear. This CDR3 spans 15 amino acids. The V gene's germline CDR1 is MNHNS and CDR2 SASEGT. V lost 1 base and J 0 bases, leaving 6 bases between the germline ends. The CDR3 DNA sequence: TGTGCCAGCAGTGAAGTTTCTGCAACTAATGAAAAACTGTTTTTT. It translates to CASSEVSATNEKLFF.

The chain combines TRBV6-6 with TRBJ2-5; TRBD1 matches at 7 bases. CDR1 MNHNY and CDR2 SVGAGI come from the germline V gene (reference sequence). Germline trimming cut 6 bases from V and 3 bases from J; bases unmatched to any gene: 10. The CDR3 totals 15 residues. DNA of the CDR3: TGTGCCAGCAGCCCGATAGACAGGGCGGAAGAGACCCAGTACTTC. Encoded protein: CASSPIDRAEETQYF.

This CDR3 reads CASSFNRGRNYGYTF. CDR3 nucleotide sequence: TGTGCCAGCAGTTTTAACAGGGGCCGCAACTATGGCTACACCTTC. V usage is TRBV27 and J usage is TRBJ1-2; 7 nucleotides align to TRBD1. The CDR3 is 15 amino acids. Germline CDR1 reads MNHEY; CDR2 reads SMNVEV (reference sequence). Trimming at V came to 3 bases and at J to 2 bases, leaving 6 bases not matched to a gene.

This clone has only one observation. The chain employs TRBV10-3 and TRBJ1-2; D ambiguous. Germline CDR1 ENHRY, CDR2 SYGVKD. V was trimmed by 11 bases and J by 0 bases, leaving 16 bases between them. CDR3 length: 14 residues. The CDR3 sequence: CASNDPGANYGYTF. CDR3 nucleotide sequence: TGTGCCTCCAACGATCCGGGAGCTAACTATGGCTACACCTTC.

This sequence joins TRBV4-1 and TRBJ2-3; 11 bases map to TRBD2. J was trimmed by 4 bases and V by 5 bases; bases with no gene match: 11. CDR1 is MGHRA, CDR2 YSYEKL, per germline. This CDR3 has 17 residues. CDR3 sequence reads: CASSGRGQLAGADTQYF. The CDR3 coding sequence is TGCGCCAGCAGCGGGCGAGGTCAACTAGCGGGAGCAGATACGCAGTATTTT.

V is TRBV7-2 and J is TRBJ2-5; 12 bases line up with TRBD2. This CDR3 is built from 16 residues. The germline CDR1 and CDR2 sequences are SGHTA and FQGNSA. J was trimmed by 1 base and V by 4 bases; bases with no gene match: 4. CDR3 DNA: TGTGCCAGCAGCTCTAGCGGGAGGGCCGGCCAAGAGACCCAGTACTTC. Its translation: CASSSSGRAGQETQYF. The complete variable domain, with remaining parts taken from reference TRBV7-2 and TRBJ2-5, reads GAGVSQSPSNKVTEKGKDVELRCDPISGHTALYWYRQSLGQGLEFLIYFQGNSAPDKSGLPSDRFSAERTGGSVSTLTIQRTQQEDSAVYLCASSSSGRAGQETQYFGPGTRLLVL.

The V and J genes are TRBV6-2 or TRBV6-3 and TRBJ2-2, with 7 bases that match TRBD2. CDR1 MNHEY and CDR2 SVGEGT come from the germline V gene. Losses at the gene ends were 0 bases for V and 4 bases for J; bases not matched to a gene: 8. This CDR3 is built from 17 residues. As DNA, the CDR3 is TGTGCCAGCAGTTACTCTTTCAGCGGGGTTCCCACCGGGGAGCTGTTTTTT. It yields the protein CASSYSFSGVPTGELFF.

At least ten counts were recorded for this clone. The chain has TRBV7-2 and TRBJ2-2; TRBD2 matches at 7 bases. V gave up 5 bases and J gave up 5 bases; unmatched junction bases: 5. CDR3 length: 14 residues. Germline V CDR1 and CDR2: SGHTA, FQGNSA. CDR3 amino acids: CASSPKAGTGELFF. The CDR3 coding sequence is TGTGCCAGCAGCCCCAAAGCGGGGACCGGGGAGCTGTTTTTT.

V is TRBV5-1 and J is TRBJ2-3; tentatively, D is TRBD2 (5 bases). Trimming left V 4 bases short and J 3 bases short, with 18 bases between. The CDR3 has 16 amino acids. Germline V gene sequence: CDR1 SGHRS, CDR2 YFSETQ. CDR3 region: CASSRSGARGTDTQYF. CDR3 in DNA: TGCGCCAGCAGCAGGAGTGGAGCCCGAGGGACAGATACGCAGTATTTT.

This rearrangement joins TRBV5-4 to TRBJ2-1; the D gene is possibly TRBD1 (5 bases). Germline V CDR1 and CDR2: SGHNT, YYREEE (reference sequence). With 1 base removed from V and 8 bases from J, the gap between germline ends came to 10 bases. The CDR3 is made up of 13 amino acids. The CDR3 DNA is TGTGCCAGCAGCTTGATAGGGGTAGATGAGCAGTTCTTC. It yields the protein CASSLIGVDEQFF.

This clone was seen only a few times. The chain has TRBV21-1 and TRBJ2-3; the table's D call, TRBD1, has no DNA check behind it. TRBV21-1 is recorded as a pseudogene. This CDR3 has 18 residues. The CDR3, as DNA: TGTGCCAGCAGCACTTCCGGGACAGGGGGCGCCGGCCCTAAAACGCAGTATTTT. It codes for CASSTSGTGGAGPKTQYF.